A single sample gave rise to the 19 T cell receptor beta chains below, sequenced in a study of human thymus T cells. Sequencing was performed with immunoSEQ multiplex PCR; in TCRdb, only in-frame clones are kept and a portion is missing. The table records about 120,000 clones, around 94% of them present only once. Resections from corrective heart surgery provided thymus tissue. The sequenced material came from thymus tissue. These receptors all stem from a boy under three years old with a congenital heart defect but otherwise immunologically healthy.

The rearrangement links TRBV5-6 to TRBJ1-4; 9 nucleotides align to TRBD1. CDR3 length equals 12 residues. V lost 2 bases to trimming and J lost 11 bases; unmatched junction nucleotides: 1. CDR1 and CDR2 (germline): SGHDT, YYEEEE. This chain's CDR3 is CASSFDRGKLFF. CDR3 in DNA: TGTGCCAGCAGCTTCGACAGGGGGAAACTGTTTTTT.

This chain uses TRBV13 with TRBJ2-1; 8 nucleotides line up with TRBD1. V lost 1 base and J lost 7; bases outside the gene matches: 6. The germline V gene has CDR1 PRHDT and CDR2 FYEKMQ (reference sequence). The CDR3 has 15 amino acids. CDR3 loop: CASSLVPGGENEQFF. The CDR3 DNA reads TGTGCCAGCAGCTTAGTCCCAGGGGGCGAAAATGAGCAGTTCTTC.

CDR3 DNA sequence: TGTGCCAGCATTGCTCGTTCCCACACAGATACGCAGTATTTT. It yields the protein CASIARSHTDTQYF. The rearrangement uses TRBV2 and TRBJ2-3; D is ambiguous. The ends were cut back, 7 bases at V and 2 bases at J, with 13 bases in the middle. Germline CDR1 reads SNHLY; CDR2 reads FYNNEI. The CDR3 extends over 14 amino acids.

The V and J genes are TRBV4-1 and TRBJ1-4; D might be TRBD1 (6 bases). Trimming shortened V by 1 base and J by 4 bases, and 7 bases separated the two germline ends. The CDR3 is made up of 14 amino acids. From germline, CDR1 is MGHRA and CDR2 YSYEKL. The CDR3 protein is CASSQGDINEKLFF. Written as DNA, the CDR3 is TGCGCCAGCAGCCAAGGGGACATTAATGAAAAACTGTTTTTT.

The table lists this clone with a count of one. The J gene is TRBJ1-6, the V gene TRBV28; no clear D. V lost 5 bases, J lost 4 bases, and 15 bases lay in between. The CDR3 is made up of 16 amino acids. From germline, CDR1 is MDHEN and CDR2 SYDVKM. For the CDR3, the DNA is TGTGCCAGCAGTACCCCCCAGCTGGAGTATAATTCACCCCTCCACTTT. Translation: CASSTPQLEYNSPLHF.

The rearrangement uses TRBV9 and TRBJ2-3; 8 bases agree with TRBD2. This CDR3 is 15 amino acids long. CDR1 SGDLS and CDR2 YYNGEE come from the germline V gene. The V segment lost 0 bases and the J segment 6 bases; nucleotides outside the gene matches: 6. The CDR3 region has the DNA TGTGCCAGCAGCGTAGAGGGCGGGGGGCCCGATACGCAGTATTTT. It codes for CASSVEGGGPDTQYF.

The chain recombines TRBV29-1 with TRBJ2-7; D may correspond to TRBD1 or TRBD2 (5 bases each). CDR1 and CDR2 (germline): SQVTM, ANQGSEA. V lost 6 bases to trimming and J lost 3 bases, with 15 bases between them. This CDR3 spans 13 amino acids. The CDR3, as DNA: TGCAGCGTCGGGGACCGCGCCAGCTACGAGCAGTACTTC. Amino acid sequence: CSVGDRASYEQYF.

CDR3: CASRPGTENYGYTF. DNA for the CDR3: TGTGCCAGCAGGCCCGGGACAGAAAACTATGGCTACACCTTC. V usage is TRBV2 and J usage is TRBJ1-2; 7 positions agree with TRBD1. CDR1 is SNHLY, CDR2 FYNNEI, per germline. Unmatched junction bases numbered 6, after V lost 6 bases and J lost 2 bases. This CDR3 is built from 14 residues.

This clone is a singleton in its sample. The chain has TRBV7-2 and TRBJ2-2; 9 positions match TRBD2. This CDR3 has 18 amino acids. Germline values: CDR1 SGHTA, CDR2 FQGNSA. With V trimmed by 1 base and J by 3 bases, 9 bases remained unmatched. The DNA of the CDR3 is TGTGCCAGCAGCTTAGTAGTTTCGGAGCGGGGGGACACCGGGGAGCTGTTTTTT. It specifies CASSLVVSERGDTGELFF. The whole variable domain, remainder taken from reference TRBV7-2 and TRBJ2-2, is GAGVSQSPSNKVTEKGKDVELRCDPISGHTALYWYRQSLGQGLEFLIYFQGNSAPDKSGLPSDRFSAERTGGSVSTLTIQRTQQEDSAVYLCASSLVVSERGDTGELFFGEGSRLTVL.

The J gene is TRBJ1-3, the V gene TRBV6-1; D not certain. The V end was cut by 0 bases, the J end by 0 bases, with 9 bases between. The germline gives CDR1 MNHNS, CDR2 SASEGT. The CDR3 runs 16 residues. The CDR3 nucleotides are TGTGCCAGCAGTGAAGCGCGTGCTGACTCTGGAAACACCATATATTTT. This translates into CASSEARADSGNTIYF.

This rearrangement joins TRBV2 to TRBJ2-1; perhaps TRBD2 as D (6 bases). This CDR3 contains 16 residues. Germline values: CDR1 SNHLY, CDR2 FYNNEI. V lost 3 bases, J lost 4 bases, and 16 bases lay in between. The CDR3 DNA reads TGTGCCAGCAGTGATTCCCGGCTAGCGTATTACAATGAGCAGTTCTTC. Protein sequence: CASSDSRLAYYNEQFF.

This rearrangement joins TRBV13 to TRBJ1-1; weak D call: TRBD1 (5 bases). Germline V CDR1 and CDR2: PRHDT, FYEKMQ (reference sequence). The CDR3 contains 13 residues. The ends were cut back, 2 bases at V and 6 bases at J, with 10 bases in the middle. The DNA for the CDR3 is TGTGCCAGCAGCTTAAGGAGGGGTCCTGAAGCTTTCTTT. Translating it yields CASSLRRGPEAFF.

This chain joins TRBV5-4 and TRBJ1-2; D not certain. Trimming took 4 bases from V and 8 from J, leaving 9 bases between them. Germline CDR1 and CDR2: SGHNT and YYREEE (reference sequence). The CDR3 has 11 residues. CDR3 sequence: CASSDDRGYTF. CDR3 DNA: TGTGCCAGCAGCGATGATAGAGGCTACACCTTC.

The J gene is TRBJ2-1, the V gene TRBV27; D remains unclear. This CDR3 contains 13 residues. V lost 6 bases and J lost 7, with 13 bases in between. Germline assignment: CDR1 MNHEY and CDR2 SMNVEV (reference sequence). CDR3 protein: CASSCHGGNEQFF. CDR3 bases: TGTGCCAGCAGCTGCCATGGTGGGAATGAGCAGTTCTTC.

Here the CDR3 reads CASSHGRGGGYTF. The CDR3, as DNA: TGCGCCAGCAGTCACGGTAGGGGCGGTGGCTACACCTTC. This chain joins TRBV23-1 and TRBJ1-2; TRBD1 is a possible D gene (5 bases). TRBV23-1 is placed among ORFs of uncertain function. This CDR3 comprises 13 residues. Trimming left V 3 bases short and J 7 bases short, with 12 bases between.

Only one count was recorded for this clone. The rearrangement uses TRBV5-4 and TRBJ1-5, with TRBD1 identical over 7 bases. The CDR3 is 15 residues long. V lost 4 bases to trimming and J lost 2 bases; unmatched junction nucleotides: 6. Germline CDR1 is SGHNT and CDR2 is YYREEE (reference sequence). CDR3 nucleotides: TGTGCCAGCAGCACCCGACAGGGTGGCAATCAGCCCCAGCATTTT. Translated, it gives CASSTRQGGNQPQHF.

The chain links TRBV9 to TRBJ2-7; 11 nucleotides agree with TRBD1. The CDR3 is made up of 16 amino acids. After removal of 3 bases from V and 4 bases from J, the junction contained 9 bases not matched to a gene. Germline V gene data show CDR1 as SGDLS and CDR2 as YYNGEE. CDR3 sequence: CASSATGTGGTYEQYF. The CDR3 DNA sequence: TGTGCCAGCAGCGCAACAGGGACAGGGGGAACATACGAGCAGTACTTC.

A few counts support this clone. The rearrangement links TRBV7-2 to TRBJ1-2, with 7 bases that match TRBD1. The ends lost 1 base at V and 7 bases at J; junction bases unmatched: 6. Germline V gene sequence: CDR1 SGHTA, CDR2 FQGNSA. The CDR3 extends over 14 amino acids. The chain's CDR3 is CASSLGTGVVGYTF. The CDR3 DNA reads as TGTGCCAGCAGCTTAGGTACAGGGGTGGTTGGCTACACCTTC.

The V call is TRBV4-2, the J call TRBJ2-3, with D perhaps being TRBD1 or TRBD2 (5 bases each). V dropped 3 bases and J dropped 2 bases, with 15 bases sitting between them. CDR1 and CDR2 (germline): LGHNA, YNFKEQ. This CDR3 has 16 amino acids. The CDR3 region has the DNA TGTGCCAGCAGCCATGAGTCACTAGGGACCACAGATACGCAGTATTTT. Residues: CASSHESLGTTDTQYF.